This TCR beta chain originates from a study of CD8 T cells in Susac syndrome. Study outcomes and limitations: An acknowledgment was made by the study that its TCR sequencing and HLA analysis involved relatively few individuals.

Germline V gene data show CDR1 as SGHNT and CDR2 as YYREEE (reference sequence). The CDR3 is made up of 14 amino acids. Deletions cut 3 bases from V and 3 bases from J, with 13 bases between. With regard to this clonotype: Antigen specificity is unknown.

Random hexamers were used to reverse transcribe about 0.45 to 1 ug of RNA. TCRdb re-analysed the immunoSEQ multiplex PCR reads in MiXCR, keeping a single row per CDR3 protein. The sample gives around 200,000 distinct CDR3 sequences, about 95% of which show up once; around 0.1% is in the top ten. This sequence joins TRBV5-4 and TRBJ2-7; TRBD2 is a possible D gene (6 bases). Sequences were obtained from CD4+ T cells from PBMCs. The source of this sequence is a human donor in good health. CDR3 DNA sequence: TGTGCCAGCAGCTCCGGGACTCCCAACTACGAGCAGTACTTC. Its translation is CASSSGTPNYEQYF.